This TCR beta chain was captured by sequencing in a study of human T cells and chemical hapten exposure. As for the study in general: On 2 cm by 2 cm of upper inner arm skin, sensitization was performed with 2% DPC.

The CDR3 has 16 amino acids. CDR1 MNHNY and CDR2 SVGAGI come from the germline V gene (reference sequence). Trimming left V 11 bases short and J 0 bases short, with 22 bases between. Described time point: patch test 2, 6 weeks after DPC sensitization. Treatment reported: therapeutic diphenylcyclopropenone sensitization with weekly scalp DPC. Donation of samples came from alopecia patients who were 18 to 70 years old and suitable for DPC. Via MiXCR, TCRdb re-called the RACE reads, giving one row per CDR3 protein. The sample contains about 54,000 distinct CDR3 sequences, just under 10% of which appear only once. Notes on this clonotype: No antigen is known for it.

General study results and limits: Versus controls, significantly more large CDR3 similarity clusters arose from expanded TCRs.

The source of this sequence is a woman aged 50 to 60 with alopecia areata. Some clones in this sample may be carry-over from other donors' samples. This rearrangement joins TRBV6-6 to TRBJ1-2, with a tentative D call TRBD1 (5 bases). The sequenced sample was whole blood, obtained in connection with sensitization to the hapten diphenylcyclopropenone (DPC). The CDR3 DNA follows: TGTGCCGCCAGTTACGGGGACGGCACGTCTAACTATGGCTACACCTTC. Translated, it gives CAASYGDGTSNYGYTF.